The next 23 T cell receptor beta chains were all read from a single sample in a study of control samples from healthy donors and cancer patients. Measured with immunoSEQ multiplex PCR; TCRdb has only the in-frame clones, and not every one. The table records some 130,000 clones, around 90% of them present only once. The specimen sequenced was blood. These receptors were obtained from a man aged 35-49 years in good health.

The CDR3 reads CASKVQVAGGGEQFF. CDR3 sequence (DNA): TGTGCCAGCAAGGTGCAGGTAGCGGGGGGGGGTGAGCAGTTCTTC. The rearrangement links TRBV27 to TRBJ2-1, with 11 bases aligning to TRBD2. This CDR3 contains 15 residues. Germline lookup yields CDR1 MNHEY and CDR2 SMNVEV (reference sequence). V was clipped by 7 bases and J by 9 bases; unmatched bases: 11.

The gene calls are TRBV6-1 and TRBJ1-1, with 7 nucleotides matching TRBD1. V shed 2 bases and J 12 bases; nucleotides not matched to a gene: 15. Per germline, CDR1 MNHNS and CDR2 SASEGT. The CDR3 has 15 amino acids. CDR3 DNA sequence: TGTGCCAGCAGTGAATACGGAGGAGGGGGCGCACGGACTTTCTTT. The encoded protein is CASSEYGGGGARTFF.

The CDR3 DNA is TGTGCCTGGAGTGTACACGACTATGGCTACACCTTC. Translated, it gives CAWSVHDYGYTF. The rearrangement links TRBV30 to TRBJ1-2, with D uncertain. CDR1 is GTSNPN and CDR2 is SVGIG in the germline V gene (reference sequence). With 0 bases removed from V and 3 bases from J, the gap between germline ends came to 5 bases. This CDR3 is built from 12 residues.

This sequence joins TRBV6-5 and TRBJ2-1; D call uncertain. V lost 1 base to trimming and J lost 5 bases, with 12 bases between them. The CDR3 loop spans 15 amino acids. Germline V gene sequence: CDR1 MNHEY, CDR2 SVGAGI. DNA of the CDR3: TGTGCCAGCAGTTACTTACCTCTCAAAAACAATGAGCAGTTCTTC. It yields the protein CASSYLPLKNNEQFF.

V gene TRBV19 combines with J gene TRBJ2-7; the D is unclear. The germline V gene encodes CDR1 LNHDA and CDR2 SQIVND (reference sequence). This CDR3 region has 12 residues. The V and J ends lost 3 bases and 3 bases respectively, with 6 bases between them. CDR3 loop: CASSMTRYEQYF. DNA of the CDR3: TGTGCCAGTAGTATGACACGCTACGAGCAGTACTTC.

This rearrangement joins TRBV6-1 to TRBJ1-1, with D unresolved. The CDR3 length is 14 residues. V gave up 1 base and J gave up 5 bases, with 11 bases separating them. Germline V gene sequence: CDR1 MNHNS, CDR2 SASEGT. The CDR3 loop reads CASSEGQARTEAFF. The CDR3 DNA is TGTGCCAGCAGTGAAGGGCAGGCTAGGACTGAAGCTTTCTTT.

The chain is built from TRBV11-3 and TRBJ2-1; 10 nucleotides agree with TRBD2. After removal of 3 bases from V and 6 bases from J, the junction contained 5 bases not matched to a gene. The CDR3 totals 15 residues. Germline loops: CDR1 SGHNT, CDR2 YENEEA. As DNA, the CDR3 is TGTGCCAGCAGCTTCTCTAGCGGGGGAGGCAATGAGCAGTTCTTC. Its protein product is CASSFSSGGGNEQFF.

This clone came up a few times. The rearrangement uses TRBV5-4 and TRBJ1-1, with D perhaps matching TRBD1 (5 bases). The CDR3 totals 13 residues. Germline V gene sequence: CDR1 SGHNT, CDR2 YYREEE (reference sequence). V was trimmed by 0 bases and J by 4 bases, leaving 7 bases between them. CDR3 amino acids: CASSLVQATEAFF. The CDR3 nucleotides read TGTGCCAGCAGCTTGGTACAGGCCACTGAAGCTTTCTTT.

The V and J genes are TRBV19 and TRBJ2-5; the match to TRBD2 covers 8 bases. The V gene's germline CDR1 is LNHDA and CDR2 SQIVND (reference sequence). V shed 2 bases, J shed 1 base, and the junction held 0 bases outside the gene matches. The CDR3 sequence is 14 residues long. CDR3 sequence reads: CASSISGGQETQYF. The CDR3 nucleotides are TGTGCCAGTAGTATAAGCGGGGGCCAAGAGACCCAGTACTTC.

This clone occurred once. The gene calls are TRBV27 and TRBJ1-1, with a weak D call TRBD1 (5 bases). The germline CDR1 and CDR2 sequences are MNHEY and SMNVEV (reference sequence). Trimming removed 5 bases from V and 2 bases from J, with 18 bases in between. There are 16 residues in the CDR3. The CDR3 DNA sequence: TGTGCCAGCAGTCCCAGGGTTGCCCGATTTAACACTGAAGCTTTCTTT. It translates to CASSPRVARFNTEAFF.

This clone was seen a few times. The chain carries TRBV3-1 (or the pseudogene TRBV3-2) and TRBJ1-3; the D is unclear. V shed 10 bases and J shed 3 bases, with 13 bases lying between them. The CDR3 consists of 13 residues. CDR1 is LGHDT and CDR2 is YNNKEL in the germline V gene (reference sequence). The CDR3 coding sequence is TGTGCCACCCGAACAATGGGTGGAAACACCATATATTTT. Its protein product is CATRTMGGNTIYF.

Comment on this clone: The same CDR3 also results from other DNA sequences found in this sample. The chain links TRBV6-1 to TRBJ2-5; either TRBD1 or TRBD2 may supply D (5 bases each). Trimming stripped 2 bases from V and 7 bases from J, with 17 bases between. This CDR3 spans 15 amino acids. Germline CDR1 reads MNHNS; CDR2 reads SASEGT. The CDR3 coding sequence is TGTGCCAGCAGTGAATCGTGGGCCGACAGCGGGACCCAGTACTTC. Translation gives CASSESWADSGTQYF.

This clone was observed once. As DNA, the CDR3 is TGTGCCAGCAGCCCTGACCTCACAGATACGCAGTATTTT. Protein sequence: CASSPDLTDTQYF. The chain employs TRBV5-4 and TRBJ2-3, with no clear D. Per germline, CDR1 SGHNT and CDR2 YYREEE (reference sequence). The CDR3 has 13 residues. The V end lost 4 bases, the J end lost 2 bases, and 8 bases lay between the germline ends.

This chain links TRBV7-9 with TRBJ1-6; no firm D call. V lost 4 bases and J lost 9, with 13 bases in between. Per germline, CDR1 SEHNR and CDR2 FQNEAQ (reference sequence). The CDR3 runs 14 residues. CDR3 nucleotides: TGTGCCAGCAGCTCGGTGGGCGGACTTTCACCCCTCCACTTT. It codes for CASSSVGGLSPLHF.

The J gene is TRBJ2-1, the V gene TRBV5-4; D gene unclear. The V and J ends lost 2 bases and 5 bases respectively, with 8 bases between them. The CDR3 length is 13 residues. Germline V gene sequence: CDR1 SGHNT, CDR2 YYREEE (reference sequence). The CDR3 DNA sequence: TGTGCCAGCAGCTTAGCTACCAACAATGAGCAGTTCTTC. Encoded protein: CASSLATNNEQFF. Together with reference TRBV5-4 and TRBJ2-1, the CDR3 gives the full variable domain: ETGVTQSPTHLIKTRGQQVTLRCSSQSGHNTVSWYQQALGQGPQFIFQYYREEENGRGNFPPRFSGLQFPNYSSELNVNALELDDSALYLCASSLATNNEQFFGPGTRLTVL.

This sequence joins TRBV30 and TRBJ2-5; 7 bases are shared with TRBD2. Germline V lookup: CDR1 GTSNPN, CDR2 SVGIG (reference sequence). With V trimmed by 2 bases and J by 4 bases, 4 bases remained unmatched. The length of the CDR3 is 13 residues. CDR3 nucleotide sequence: TGTGCCTGGAGTCAGGGACTAAGAGAGACCCAGTACTTC. Translated: CAWSQGLRETQYF.

Of note for this clone: The same CDR3 is also encoded by other DNA sequences in this sample. V and J are TRBV7-3 and TRBJ2-1; 8 bases are a match to TRBD2. Germline loops: CDR1 SGHTA, CDR2 FQGTGA. V trimming: 2 bases; J trimming: 5 bases; junction bases outside the gene matches: 5. CDR3 length: 15 residues. In DNA, the CDR3 is TGTGCCAGCAGCTTACGGCTAGCGGGTCACAATGAGCAGTTCTTC. Protein sequence: CASSLRLAGHNEQFF.

The CDR3 is CASSGGTGNQPQHF. The CDR3 region has the DNA TGTGCCAGCTCCGGGGGGACTGGCAATCAGCCCCAGCATTTT. The chain employs TRBV9 and TRBJ1-5; perhaps TRBD1 as D (5 bases). Trimming pared 7 bases from V and 2 bases from J, leaving 13 bases between. The germline CDR1 and CDR2 sequences are SGDLS and YYNGEE. This CDR3 contains 14 residues.

The J gene is TRBJ2-7, the V gene TRBV9; perhaps TRBD2 as D (5 bases). Trimming removed 4 bases from V and 0 bases from J, with 14 bases in between. The CDR3 has 15 residues. Per the germline V gene, CDR1 is SGDLS and CDR2 is YYNGEE. DNA for the CDR3: TGTGCCAGCAGCCCGACCGGGGATGCCTCCTACGAGCAGTACTTC. Translated: CASSPTGDASYEQYF.

The V gene is TRBV15, the J gene TRBJ2-7, with a weak D call TRBD2 (7 bases). CDR3 size: 16 residues. CDR1 is LNHNV, CDR2 YYDKDF, per germline (reference sequence). The V end lost 3 bases, the J end lost 2 bases, and 17 bases lay between the germline ends. CDR3 sequence (DNA): TGTGCCACCAGCAGCCCCGGTCGGGGGGCTCCCTACGAGCAGTACTTC. Its translation: CATSSPGRGAPYEQYF.

This clone has a handful of counts. This sequence joins TRBV6-5 and TRBJ2-7; D possibly corresponds to TRBD2 (5 bases). Per the germline V gene, CDR1 is MNHEY and CDR2 is SVGAGI. Trimming left V 6 bases short and J 2 bases short, with 14 bases between. There are 14 residues in the CDR3. The CDR3 loop reads CASSARDGAYEQYF. The CDR3 nucleotides read TGTGCCAGCAGCGCAAGAGACGGGGCCTACGAGCAGTACTTC.

The CDR3 bases are TGTGCCAGCGGCGGGGTCGGCGAGACCCAGTACTTC. Residues: CASGGVGETQYF. The V gene is TRBV9, the J gene TRBJ2-5; a weak D match, TRBD2 (6 bases). This CDR3 is 12 amino acids long. Trimming took 7 bases from V and 5 from J, leaving 12 bases between them. The V gene's germline CDR1 is SGDLS and CDR2 YYNGEE.

This sequence joins TRBV14 and TRBJ1-3; D unresolved. V dropped 1 base and J dropped 4 bases, with 5 bases sitting between them. The CDR3 contains 13 residues. Germline V lookup: CDR1 SGHDN, CDR2 FVKESK. CDR3: CASSQAGGNTIYF. The CDR3 region has the DNA TGTGCCAGCAGCCAAGCCGGGGGAAACACCATATATTTT.